These T cell receptor beta chains were read from a single sample in a study of T cells after yellow fever vaccination. TCRdb independently ran MiXCR on the 5' RACE reads; one entry per CDR3 protein. The table records hundreds of thousands of distinct CDR3 sequences, roughly 12% of them present only once. The source material was PBMCs, sampled on the day of the yellow fever booster vaccination. The receptors were gathered from a man aged 25 to 40 who received the YFV17D yellow fever vaccine. Both conserved end residues are part of each CDR3. Each record gives: clone size, J gene, V gene, D gene, CDR3 protein, CDR3 DNA. The D gene is left open where the match is weak. The size entry is marked missing in some rows and otherwise reads once, few, many or a size class.

clone size: few
J gene: TRBJ2-1
V gene: TRBV6-2/TRBV6-3
D gene: NA
CDR3 protein: CASSYSIGGHGGLNNEQFF
CDR3 DNA: TGTGCCAGCAGTTACTCGATAGGCGGTCATGGGGGGTTGAACAATGAGCAGTTCTTC

clone size: NA
J gene: TRBJ2-5
V gene: TRBV7-8
D gene: TRBD1
CDR3 protein: CASSLRTGTTGDQETQYF
CDR3 DNA: TGTGCCAGCAGCTTAAGGACAGGGACCACCGGGGATCAAGAGACCCAGTACTTC

clone size: few
J gene: TRBJ2-3
V gene: TRBV29-1
D gene: NA
CDR3 protein: CSVQRTAGSTDTQYF
CDR3 DNA: TGCAGCGTTCAGAGGACAGCGGGAAGCACAGATACGCAGTATTTT

clone size: NA
J gene: TRBJ2-1
V gene: TRBV7-9
D gene: TRBD2
CDR3 protein: CASTQGLANEQFF
CDR3 DNA: TGTGCCAGCACCCAGGGACTAGCTAATGAGCAGTTCTTC

clone size: NA
J gene: TRBJ2-6
V gene: TRBV20-1
D gene: TRBD2
CDR3 protein: CCARDYQPAPSGANVLTF
CDR3 DNA: TGCTGTGCTAGGGACTATCAGCCAGCCCCCTCTGGGGCCAACGTCCTGACTTTC

clone size: few
J gene: TRBJ2-5
V gene: TRBV25-1
D gene: TRBD1
CDR3 protein: CASSVDRVRETQYF
CDR3 DNA: TGTGCCAGCAGTGTCGACAGGGTTCGAGAGACCCAGTACTTC

clone size: NA
J gene: TRBJ1-2
V gene: TRBV19
D gene: NA
CDR3 protein: CASSTTGANYGYTF
CDR3 DNA: TGTGCCAGTAGTACGACAGGAGCTAACTATGGCTACACCTTC

clone size: NA
J gene: TRBJ2-3
V gene: TRBV20-1
D gene: TRBD2
CDR3 protein: CSARVVAGGYTDTQYF
CDR3 DNA: TGCAGTGCTAGAGTCGTTGCGGGAGGCTACACAGATACGCAGTATTTT

clone size: NA
J gene: TRBJ2-7
V gene: TRBV29-1
D gene: NA
CDR3 protein: CSVEVDSPREQYF
CDR3 DNA: TGCAGCGTTGAAGTCGACAGTCCTCGCGAGCAGTACTTC

clone size: NA
J gene: TRBJ2-4
V gene: TRBV7-2
D gene: TRBD2
CDR3 protein: CASSRREGNIQYF
CDR3 DNA: TGTGCCAGCAGCCGCAGGGAGGGGAACATTCAGTACTTC

clone size: NA
J gene: TRBJ2-7
V gene: TRBV6-1
D gene: NA
CDR3 protein: CASSPQFLSYEQYF
CDR3 DNA: TGTGCCAGCAGCCCCCAATTCCTCTCCTACGAGCAGTACTTC

clone size: few
J gene: TRBJ1-1
V gene: TRBV28
D gene: NA
CDR3 protein: CASSLEGGYSEAFF
CDR3 DNA: TGTGCCAGCAGTTTAGAGGGGGGCTACAGTGAAGCTTTCTTT

clone size: NA
J gene: TRBJ1-1
V gene: TRBV20-1
D gene: TRBD1
CDR3 protein: CSADVPGQGDTEAFF
CDR3 DNA: TGCAGTGCTGATGTCCCGGGACAGGGTGACACTGAAGCTTTCTTT

clone size: few
J gene: TRBJ1-6
V gene: TRBV20-1
D gene: NA
CDR3 protein: CSARDLTFSSYNSPLHF
CDR3 DNA: TGCAGTGCTAGAGATCTTACCTTTAGCTCCTATAATTCACCCCTCCACTTT

clone size: NA
J gene: TRBJ2-1
V gene: TRBV7-9
D gene: NA
CDR3 protein: CASSLTSGVGYNEQFF
CDR3 DNA: TGTGCCAGCAGCTTAACCTCAGGGGTGGGGTACAATGAGCAGTTCTTC

clone size: NA
J gene: TRBJ2-7
V gene: TRBV5-1
D gene: TRBD2
CDR3 protein: CASSLGAGRNEQYF
CDR3 DNA: TGCGCCAGCAGCTTAGGAGCGGGAAGAAACGAGCAGTACTTC

clone size: few
J gene: TRBJ1-5
V gene: TRBV15
D gene: NA
CDR3 protein: CATSGSLRSGGQPQHF
CDR3 DNA: TGTGCCACCAGCGGATCTCTAAGATCCGGAGGTCAGCCCCAGCATTTT

clone size: few
J gene: TRBJ1-5
V gene: TRBV19
D gene: NA
CDR3 protein: CASIPSGTNNQPQHF
CDR3 DNA: TGTGCCAGTATCCCGAGCGGGACAAACAATCAGCCCCAGCATTTT

clone size: many
J gene: TRBJ2-3
V gene: TRBV7-2
D gene: NA
CDR3 protein: CASSSRTISDTQYF
CDR3 DNA: TGTGCCAGCAGCTCTCGGACTATTTCAGATACGCAGTATTTT

clone size: NA
J gene: TRBJ2-7
V gene: TRBV20-1
D gene: TRBD2
CDR3 protein: CSAGRFAHEQYF
CDR3 DNA: TGCAGTGCCGGGAGGTTCGCTCACGAGCAGTACTTC

clone size: few
J gene: TRBJ1-1
V gene: TRBV10-2
D gene: NA
CDR3 protein: CASRSQGWNTEAFF
CDR3 DNA: TGCGCCAGCAGATCGCAGGGGTGGAACACTGAAGCTTTCTTT

clone size: few
J gene: TRBJ1-1
V gene: TRBV28
D gene: NA
CDR3 protein: CASSSTGTLNTEAFF
CDR3 DNA: TGTGCCAGCAGTTCAACCGGGACATTGAACACTGAAGCTTTCTTT

clone size: few
J gene: TRBJ2-2
V gene: TRBV4-1
D gene: TRBD1
CDR3 protein: CASSQALGQGFTGELFF
CDR3 DNA: TGCGCCAGCAGCCAAGCCCTGGGACAGGGGTTCACCGGGGAGCTGTTTTTT

clone size: NA
J gene: TRBJ2-1
V gene: TRBV7-6
D gene: TRBD1
CDR3 protein: CASSLPTEPQGASYNEQFF
CDR3 DNA: TGTGCCAGCAGCTTACCTACAGAGCCACAGGGGGCTTCCTACAATGAGCAGTTCTTC

clone size: few
J gene: TRBJ2-7
V gene: TRBV7-9
D gene: TRBD1
CDR3 protein: CASSIQSGQTYEQYF
CDR3 DNA: TGTGCCAGCAGCATTCAATCGGGACAGACCTACGAGCAGTACTTC

clone size: few
J gene: TRBJ2-3
V gene: TRBV5-1
D gene: NA
CDR3 protein: CASSLGFSSKGDTQYF
CDR3 DNA: TGCGCCAGCAGCTTGGGTTTTTCGTCTAAGGGAGATACGCAGTATTTT

clone size: few
J gene: TRBJ2-3
V gene: TRBV5-6
D gene: TRBD2
CDR3 protein: CASSSEPSGRTDTQYF
CDR3 DNA: TGTGCCAGCAGCTCCGAGCCTAGCGGGCGCACAGATACGCAGTATTTT

clone size: NA
J gene: TRBJ2-3
V gene: TRBV28
D gene: TRBD2
CDR3 protein: CASSGTSGTAITQYF
CDR3 DNA: TGTGCCAGCAGTGGGACTAGCGGGACGGCAATCACGCAGTATTTT

clone size: once
J gene: TRBJ2-1
V gene: TRBV11-2
D gene: NA
CDR3 protein: CASSKGSGPVSEQFF
CDR3 DNA: TGTGCCAGCAGCAAAGGGTCCGGGCCCGTGAGTGAGCAGTTCTTC

clone size: few
J gene: TRBJ2-7
V gene: TRBV7-2
D gene: TRBD2
CDR3 protein: CASSLQVAGAHEQYF
CDR3 DNA: TGTGCCAGCAGCTTACAGGTGGCGGGAGCCCACGAGCAGTACTTC

clone size: many
J gene: TRBJ2-3
V gene: TRBV5-1
D gene: TRBD2
CDR3 protein: CASSLTGLVADTQYF
CDR3 DNA: TGCGCCAGCAGCTTAACGGGACTAGTTGCAGATACGCAGTATTTT

clone size: few
J gene: TRBJ2-1
V gene: TRBV2
D gene: NA
CDR3 protein: CASTDPSRGEQFF
CDR3 DNA: TGTGCCAGCACCGATCCTAGTAGGGGTGAGCAGTTCTTC

clone size: NA
J gene: TRBJ2-1
V gene: TRBV30
D gene: NA
CDR3 protein: CAWSWGNYNEQFF
CDR3 DNA: TGTGCCTGGAGTTGGGGGAACTACAATGAGCAGTTCTTC

clone size: NA
J gene: TRBJ2-5
V gene: TRBV27
D gene: NA
CDR3 protein: CASSLSTPGTEETQYF
CDR3 DNA: TGTGCCAGCAGTTTATCGACCCCCGGGACGGAAGAGACCCAGTACTTC

clone size: NA
J gene: TRBJ2-1
V gene: TRBV3-1
D gene: TRBD2
CDR3 protein: CASSQQKLAGRNNEQFF
CDR3 DNA: TGTGCCAGCAGCCAGCAAAAACTAGCGGGGAGAAACAATGAGCAGTTCTTC

clone size: NA
J gene: TRBJ1-2
V gene: TRBV5-1
D gene: NA
CDR3 protein: CASSLGSHDGYTF
CDR3 DNA: TGCGCCAGCAGCTTGGGTTCCCATGACGGCTACACCTTC

clone size: NA
J gene: TRBJ2-5
V gene: TRBV6-1
D gene: TRBD1
CDR3 protein: CASVQGLTQYF
CDR3 DNA: TGTGCCAGTGTACAGGGGCTGACCCAGTACTTC

clone size: NA
J gene: TRBJ2-1
V gene: TRBV30
D gene: TRBD2
CDR3 protein: CAWKVAGVSNEQFF
CDR3 DNA: TGTGCCTGGAAGGTAGCGGGAGTCAGCAATGAGCAGTTCTTC

clone size: few
J gene: TRBJ2-1
V gene: TRBV6-2/TRBV6-3
D gene: NA
CDR3 protein: CASSASGTGRINEQFF
CDR3 DNA: TGTGCCAGCAGTGCCTCGGGGACTGGACGAATCAATGAGCAGTTCTTC

clone size: few
J gene: TRBJ2-3
V gene: TRBV5-5
D gene: TRBD2
CDR3 protein: CASSSGLAGGRTDTQYF
CDR3 DNA: TGTGCCAGCAGCAGCGGACTAGCGGGAGGCCGCACAGATACGCAGTATTTT

clone size: NA
J gene: TRBJ2-7
V gene: TRBV7-2
D gene: TRBD2
CDR3 protein: CASSPRVAGVHEQYF
CDR3 DNA: TGTGCCAGCAGCCCCCGAGTAGCGGGAGTTCACGAGCAGTACTTC

clone size: NA
J gene: TRBJ2-1
V gene: TRBV5-1
D gene: NA
CDR3 protein: CASSFGRGPGYEQFF
CDR3 DNA: TGCGCCAGCAGCTTTGGCCGGGGTCCTGGGTATGAGCAGTTCTTC

clone size: NA
J gene: TRBJ1-6
V gene: TRBV12-3/TRBV12-4
D gene: TRBD1
CDR3 protein: CASRDDRGGSPLHF
CDR3 DNA: TGTGCCAGCAGGGACGACAGGGGGGGGTCACCCCTCCACTTT

clone size: NA
J gene: TRBJ1-6
V gene: TRBV3-1
D gene: NA
CDR3 protein: CASSQGIANNSPLHF
CDR3 DNA: TGTGCCAGCAGCCAAGGGATCGCAAATAATTCACCCCTCCACTTT

clone size: NA
J gene: TRBJ1-2
V gene: TRBV5-1
D gene: TRBD1
CDR3 protein: CASSLEGARFYGYTF
CDR3 DNA: TGCGCCAGCAGCTTGGAGGGGGCTCGCTTCTATGGCTACACCTTC

clone size: NA
J gene: TRBJ2-1
V gene: TRBV29-1
D gene: TRBD2
CDR3 protein: CSVELAGGYNEQFF
CDR3 DNA: TGCAGCGTTGAACTAGCGGGAGGTTACAATGAGCAGTTCTTC

clone size: NA
J gene: TRBJ2-7
V gene: TRBV6-1
D gene: NA
CDR3 protein: CASSLAINYEQYF
CDR3 DNA: TGTGCCAGCAGTCTCGCAATTAACTACGAGCAGTACTTC

clone size: few
J gene: TRBJ1-6
V gene: TRBV6-5
D gene: TRBD1
CDR3 protein: CASSYSGTENSPLHF
CDR3 DNA: TGTGCCAGCAGTTACTCGGGGACAGAGAATTCACCCCTCCACTTT

clone size: few
J gene: TRBJ1-1
V gene: TRBV9
D gene: NA
CDR3 protein: CASSGTDEAFF
CDR3 DNA: TGTGCCAGCAGTGGGACGGATGAAGCTTTCTTT

clone size: NA
J gene: TRBJ2-3
V gene: TRBV3-1
D gene: NA
CDR3 protein: CASSLPTVTDTQYF
CDR3 DNA: TGTGCCAGCAGCCTCCCTACAGTGACAGATACGCAGTATTTT

clone size: NA
J gene: TRBJ2-7
V gene: TRBV20-1
D gene: NA
CDR3 protein: CSARDLAGSTSYEQYF
CDR3 DNA: TGCAGTGCTAGAGATCTTGCGGGGTCGACTTCCTACGAGCAGTACTTC

clone size: few
J gene: TRBJ1-2
V gene: TRBV7-2
D gene: NA
CDR3 protein: CASSTTKDGYTF
CDR3 DNA: TGTGCCAGCAGCACGACAAAAGATGGCTACACCTTC

clone size: many
J gene: TRBJ2-1
V gene: TRBV6-5
D gene: NA
CDR3 protein: CASSLPTGTEQFF
CDR3 DNA: TGTGCCAGCAGTTTACCCACCGGGACCGAGCAGTTCTTC